Below, 6 T cell receptor beta chains from the same sample are listed, as sequenced in a study of CD8 T cells in ankylosing spondylitis. Overall study results and limits: Seven or eight highly homologous variants formed a TCR beta motif that appeared characteristic of ankylosing spondylitis blood.

Their antigen targets remain unknown. TCRdb itself ran the 5' RACE reads through MiXCR, one entry per CDR3 protein. The repertoire holds about 800,000 distinct CDR3 sequences, 12% seen once, with around 0.51% in the top ten. Input material: blood, either unsorted or a sorted T cell fraction (not recorded which). Receptors were obtained from a male donor with ankylosing spondylitis.

This clonotype was seen ten or more times. The rearrangement joins TRBV11-1 to TRBJ2-7; tentative D call: TRBD1 (8 bases). Trimming took off 2 bases at V and 5 bases at J, with 25 bases between the two ends. In germline, CDR1 is SGHAT, CDR2 FQDESV (reference sequence). The CDR3 is made up of 18 amino acids. The CDR3 DNA sequence: TGTGCCAGCAGCTTAAGCCTCGGACAGGGACTAAAATGGGACGAGCAGTACTTC. It specifies CASSLSLGQGLKWDEQYF.

This chain uses TRBV20-1 with TRBJ2-3; either TRBD1 or TRBD2 may supply D (7 bases each). The ends were cut back, 6 bases at V and 0 bases at J, with 16 bases in the middle. CDR1 and CDR2 from the germline V gene are DFQATT and SNEGSKA (reference sequence). CDR3 size: 15 residues. In DNA form, the CDR3 reads TGCAGTGCCAGGGGGGGCTATTCCAGCACAGATACGCAGTATTTT. Translating it yields CSARGGYSSTDTQYF.

The chain employs TRBV3-1 and TRBJ1-1, with D tentatively TRBD1 (5 bases). Germline V lookup: CDR1 LGHDT, CDR2 YNNKEL (reference sequence). V lost 1 base and J lost 10, with 22 bases in between. The CDR3 sequence is 16 residues long. The DNA of the CDR3 is TGTGCCAGCAGCCAAGTTCGCCCCGGGGGAAACGTCGGAGCTTTCTTT. It yields the protein CASSQVRPGGNVGAFF.

This clonotype was picked up many times. The chain joins TRBV20-1 to TRBJ2-3; 8 bases line up with TRBD1. The CDR3 is 14 residues long. V dropped 3 bases and J dropped 1; count of bases not matched to a gene: 3. Germline CDR1 reads DFQATT; CDR2 reads SNEGSKA (reference sequence). The CDR3 loop is CSARDRVGTDTQYF. CDR3 in DNA: TGCAGTGCTAGGGACAGGGTGGGCACAGATACGCAGTATTTT.

This clonotype was counted at least ten times. The rearrangement uses TRBV4-3 and TRBJ2-2; the D is unclear. Germline loops: CDR1 LGHNA, CDR2 YSLEER. The CDR3 covers 16 residues. V dropped 0 bases and J dropped 6 bases, with 14 bases sitting between them. The CDR3 spells CASSQDLLNGSGELFF. The CDR3 region has the DNA TGCGCCAGCAGCCAAGATCTCCTTAACGGGTCCGGGGAGCTGTTTTTT.

V gene TRBV20-1 combines with J gene TRBJ1-6; D is unclear. This CDR3 is built from 15 residues. Trimming took 0 bases from V and 10 from J, leaving 16 bases between them. Germline lookup yields CDR1 DFQATT and CDR2 SNEGSKA (reference sequence). CDR3 residues: CSARDTRASASPLHF. In DNA, the CDR3 is TGCAGTGCTAGAGATACCCGGGCTTCTGCCTCACCCCTCCACTTT.